Detailed here is one T cell receptor beta chain. V lost 2 bases to trimming and J lost 8 bases, with 11 bases between them. This CDR3 is built from 13 residues. From germline, CDR1 is WNHNN and CDR2 SYGVQD (reference sequence). This record comes from a study of T cell clones after liver transplantation. Sequencing was performed with immunoSEQ multiplex PCR; in TCRdb, only in-frame clones are kept and a portion is missing. The sample comprises about 80,000 clones, roughly 80% of which are singletons, and more than 0.45% rests with the top ten. The starting material was CD4+ T cells from blood, obtained 45 to 46 months after liver transplant. The gene calls are TRBV10-1 and TRBJ2-3; either TRBD1 or TRBD2 may fit D (5 bases each). This TCR derives from a human patient who received a liver transplant. Part of the T cells may come from the graft donor. The DNA of the CDR3 is TGCGCCAGCAGTGAGCCGGGGCCAAGTACGCAGTATTTT. Translated: CASSEPGPSTQYF.